These 17 T cell receptor beta chains originate from one sample sequenced in a study of T cells in Graves' hyperthyroidism and ophthalmopathy. The TCR beta CDR3 regions underwent amplification using RNA transcripts as the source. The HTBI primer set drove a first-round RT-PCR of the TCR CDR3. TCRdb processed the multiplex PCR reads anew with MiXCR; each CDR3 protein has one entry. The profile shows roughly 240,000 distinct CDR3 sequences, roughly 22% of them singletons. What was sequenced was blood. These receptors came from a woman aged 40 to 50 with Graves' ophthalmopathy.

This rearrangement joins TRBV19 to TRBJ1-5; unclear D gene. V lost 4 bases and J lost 7, with 8 bases in between. The CDR3 runs to 12 residues. Per the germline V gene, CDR1 is LNHDA and CDR2 is SQIVND (reference sequence). The CDR3 DNA follows: TGTGCCAGTAGTAACATCCGCCAGCCCCAGCATTTT. Amino acids: CASSNIRQPQHF.

This clonotype was seen at least ten times. The chain combines TRBV6-1 with TRBJ2-7, with 11 bases aligning to TRBD2. Germline V gives CDR1 MNHNS, CDR2 SASEGT. The CDR3 length is 15 residues. V trimming: 6 bases; J trimming: 2 bases; junction bases outside the gene matches: 6. The CDR3 sequence: CASRSSGRSTYEQYF. The CDR3 DNA is TGTGCCAGCAGATCTAGCGGGAGGTCAACCTACGAGCAGTACTTC.

This clonotype came up many times. The chain joins TRBV30 to TRBJ1-5, with TRBD1 as a possible D gene (5 bases). Trimming removed 2 bases at V and 0 bases at J, with 11 bases between. Germline V gives CDR1 GTSNPN, CDR2 SVGIG (reference sequence). This CDR3 spans 15 amino acids. The CDR3 here is CAWSRGVDSNQPQHF. The CDR3 nucleotides are TGTGCCTGGAGTAGGGGAGTTGATAGCAATCAGCCCCAGCATTTT. Looking up the rest from reference TRBV30 and TRBJ1-5 gives the full variable domain: SQTIHQWPATLVQPVGSPLSLECTVEGTSNPNLYWYRQAAGRGLQLLFYSVGIGQISSEVPQNLSASRPQDRQFILSSKKLLLSDSGFYLCAWSRGVDSNQPQHFGDGTRLSIL.

This clonotype came up many times. V is TRBV20-1 and J is TRBJ2-5; either TRBD1 or TRBD2 may fit D (6 bases each). Germline V gene lookup returns CDR1 DFQATT and CDR2 SNEGSKA (reference sequence). This CDR3 spans 14 amino acids. Deletions cut 1 base from V and 2 bases from J, with 11 bases between. The CDR3 DNA sequence: TGCAGTGCTAGAGGGGGGGCGATTCAAGAGACCCAGTACTTC. This gives the protein CSARGGAIQETQYF.

This clonotype came up many times. The V call is TRBV20-1, the J call TRBJ2-7; the D gene is possibly TRBD1 (6 bases). This CDR3 is built from 14 residues. V lost 0 bases, J lost 3 bases, and 12 bases lay in between. CDR1 is DFQATT and CDR2 is SNEGSKA in the germline V gene (reference sequence). Here the CDR3 reads CSARDGGRVYEQYF. CDR3 coding DNA: TGCAGTGCTAGAGATGGGGGCAGGGTCTACGAGCAGTACTTC.

This clonotype was recorded at least ten times. The chain carries TRBV19 and TRBJ1-2, with D uncertain. Germline assignment: CDR1 LNHDA and CDR2 SQIVND (reference sequence). The V end lost 8 bases, the J end lost 6 bases, and 16 bases lay between the germline ends. There are 13 residues in the CDR3. The CDR3 region has the DNA TGTGCCAGTTTCGGTCATCAATGGGATGGCTACACCTTC. It encodes CASFGHQWDGYTF.

This clonotype appeared many times. The V call is TRBV13, the J call TRBJ2-5; 9 nucleotides line up with TRBD2. The V and J ends lost 5 bases and 3 bases, in that order; junction bases with no gene match: 13. The CDR3 covers 17 residues. Germline V gene data show CDR1 as PRHDT and CDR2 as FYEKMQ (reference sequence). This CDR3 reads CASSPRIAGASEETQYF. DNA of the CDR3: TGTGCCAGCAGCCCAAGAATAGCGGGAGCTAGTGAAGAGACCCAGTACTTC. Variable domain in full (rest from reference TRBV13 and TRBJ2-5): AAGVIQSPRHLIKEKRETATLKCYPIPRHDTVYWYQQGPGQDPQFLISFYEKMQSDKGSIPDRFSAQQFSDYHSELNMSSLELGDSALYFCASSPRIAGASEETQYFGPGTRLLVL.

The table lists this clonotype with a few counts. This sequence joins TRBV4-2 and TRBJ2-2, with 10 bases aligning to TRBD2. Per the germline V gene, CDR1 is LGHNA and CDR2 is YNFKEQ. The CDR3 totals 15 residues. The V and J ends lost 4 bases and 6 bases, in that order; junction bases with no gene match: 5. CDR3 sequence reads: CASSPGTSDAGELFF. In nucleotides, the CDR3 is TGTGCCAGCAGCCCCGGGACTAGCGATGCCGGGGAGCTGTTTTTT.

This clonotype was seen repeatedly, ten times or more. This chain joins TRBV4-2 and TRBJ1-1; D might be TRBD1 (6 bases). Germline CDR1 and CDR2: LGHNA and YNFKEQ. V was pared by 3 bases and J by 5 bases, with 16 bases between. CDR3 length equals 15 residues. The DNA of the CDR3 is TGTGCCAGCAGCCAGGAAACAGGGAAGGGAACTGAAGCTTTCTTT. Its translation is CASSQETGKGTEAFF.

A few counts support this clonotype. This chain joins TRBV24-1 and TRBJ2-5; either TRBD1 or TRBD2 may supply D (5 bases each). Trimming took 10 bases from V and 2 from J, leaving 16 bases between them. Per the germline V gene, CDR1 is KGHDR and CDR2 is SFDVKD. The CDR3 is 14 residues long. As DNA, the CDR3 is TGTGCCACTCGACGAGGTGGGGGACAAGAGACCCAGTACTTC. Its protein is CATRRGGGQETQYF.

The J gene is TRBJ1-2, the V gene TRBV24-1; D uncertain. Germline V gene data show CDR1 as KGHDR and CDR2 as SFDVKD. This CDR3 is 15 amino acids long. V was trimmed by 2 bases and J by 3 bases, leaving 12 bases between them. The CDR3 nucleotides are TGTGCCACCAGTGATTCCAACAGCCCACACTATGGCTACACCTTC. As protein: CATSDSNSPHYGYTF.

This clonotype was recorded a few times. The chain employs TRBV24-1 and TRBJ2-7; D uncertain. Germline V gene lookup returns CDR1 KGHDR and CDR2 SFDVKD. This CDR3 comprises 14 residues. V lost 3 bases, J lost 4 bases, and 12 bases lay in between. The CDR3 is CATSDTRRSYEQYF. CDR3 sequence (DNA): TGTGCCACCAGTGATACCCGCAGGAGTTACGAGCAGTACTTC.

The rearrangement links TRBV12-3 or TRBV12-4 to TRBJ2-5, with 11 nucleotides matching TRBD2. V lost 4 bases to trimming and J lost 7 bases; unmatched junction nucleotides: 2. The CDR3 spans 13 residues. This CDR3 reads CASSYGTSGTQYF. The CDR3 region has the DNA TGTGCCAGCAGTTATGGGACTAGCGGGACCCAGTACTTC.

This clonotype was detected ten times or more. The J gene is TRBJ1-5, the V gene TRBV10-3; possible D gene TRBD1, 5 bases. CDR1 is ENHRY, CDR2 SYGVKD, per germline. Trimming left V 4 bases short and J 0 bases short, with 10 bases between. CDR3 length: 15 residues. CDR3 in amino acids: CAISGDRNSNQPQHF. As DNA, the CDR3 is TGTGCCATCAGTGGGGACCGGAATAGCAATCAGCCCCAGCATTTT.

The table lists this clonotype with many counts. This chain links TRBV2 with TRBJ1-4; 9 bases match TRBD1. This CDR3 region has 11 residues. CDR1 SNHLY and CDR2 FYNNEI come from the germline V gene. The trim removed 5 bases at V and 16 bases at J, leaving 5 bases unmatched. CDR3 loop: CASSQGTGPFF. In DNA form, the CDR3 reads TGTGCCAGCAGTCAAGGGACAGGGCCGTTTTTT.

This chain joins TRBV20-1 and TRBJ2-5; 7 bases map to TRBD2. Unmatched junction bases numbered 6, after V lost 3 bases and J lost 2 bases. CDR1 is DFQATT, CDR2 SNEGSKA, per germline (reference sequence). This CDR3 is built from 14 residues. This CDR3 reads CSARVAAGQETQYF. The CDR3 bases are TGCAGTGCTAGGGTAGCAGCGGGGCAAGAGACCCAGTACTTC.

The sample holds many counts of this clonotype. This rearrangement joins TRBV28 to TRBJ2-2; D gene uncertain. The CDR3 covers 13 residues. Germline V lookup: CDR1 MDHEN, CDR2 SYDVKM. Deletions cut 2 bases from V and 8 bases from J, with 9 bases between. The CDR3: CASSLLWVGELFF. The CDR3 nucleotides read TGTGCCAGCAGTTTACTCTGGGTTGGGGAGCTGTTTTTT.